This T cell receptor (beta chain) emerged from a study of control samples from healthy donors and cancer patients. Clones were read by immunoSEQ multiplex PCR, and TCRdb kept only the in-frame ones, dropping some. The table has fewer than 30,000 clones, 70% to 90% seen once; the top ten hold 6.5% to 7%. Trimming shortened V by 4 bases and J by 0 bases, and 7 bases separated the two germline ends. Germline assignment: CDR1 SEHNR and CDR2 FQNEAQ (reference sequence). This CDR3 has 14 amino acids. The source of this sequence is a woman aged 60 to 75 with head and neck cancer. The source material was PBMCs. The chain links TRBV7-9 to TRBJ1-3; D not certain. The DNA for the CDR3 is TGTGCCAGCAGCTGGGTGAGCTCTGGAAACACCATATATTTT. As protein: CASSWVSSGNTIYF.